This entry is about one T cell receptor (beta chain). Antigen: not known. TCRdb keeps only in-frame clones here, not all; method: immunoSEQ multiplex PCR. There are about 600 clones in the sample; 80% to 90% occur only once, and 8.8% lies in the top ten. The record originates from a study of T cells and Merkel cell carcinoma outcomes. The study's findings and limits: Merkel cell carcinoma outcomes were reportedly predicted by repertoire and T-cell density.

The CDR3 extends over 14 amino acids. Looked up from germline, CDR1 is MDHEN and CDR2 is SYDVKM. Trimming pared 4 bases from V and 6 bases from J, leaving 15 bases between. This receptor was obtained from a human donor with Merkel cell carcinoma. The chain has TRBV28 and TRBJ1-2; D gene uncertain. The sequenced material came from tumor tissue from Merkel cell carcinoma. CDR3 in amino acids: CASSYQATHDGYTF. The CDR3 DNA is TGTGCCAGCAGTTACCAGGCGACGCACGATGGCTACACCTTC.